The 29 T cell receptor beta chains reported below all come from one sample, sequenced in a study of blood T cell repertoires in COVID-19. Sequencing was performed with immunoSEQ multiplex PCR; in TCRdb, only in-frame clones are kept and a portion is missing. Of 15,000 to 20,000 clones listed, about 88% were seen once; the top ten hold about 12%. What was sequenced was peripheral blood. The receptors were sampled from a man between 60 and 75 years old with active COVID-19.

The chain recombines TRBV11-2 with TRBJ2-3; 11 bases line up with TRBD2. Germline CDR1 SGHAT, CDR2 FQNNGV. V lost 5 bases to trimming and J lost 2 bases; unmatched junction nucleotides: 6. This CDR3 spans 16 amino acids. The CDR3 protein is CASSKGTSGYTDTQYF. The DNA for the CDR3 is TGTGCCAGCAGCAAGGGGACTAGCGGTTACACAGATACGCAGTATTTT.

V usage is TRBV14 and J usage is TRBJ1-5, with 12 bases aligning to TRBD1. Unmatched junction bases numbered 10, after V lost 4 bases and J lost 0 bases. Per the germline V gene, CDR1 is SGHDN and CDR2 is FVKESK. The CDR3 runs 19 residues. The CDR3 coding sequence is TGTGCCAGCAGCCCCCCTACGGGACAGGGGGCGCGTAGCAATCAGCCCCAGCATTTT. Translation: CASSPPTGQGARSNQPQHF.

CDR3: CASSLGGSYEQYF. DNA for the CDR3: TGTGCCAGCAGTTTAGGGGGGTCCTACGAGCAGTACTTC. The chain links TRBV27 to TRBJ2-7; perhaps TRBD2 as D (6 bases). Per the germline V gene, CDR1 is MNHEY and CDR2 is SMNVEV (reference sequence). With 2 bases removed from V and 1 base from J, the gap between germline ends came to 6 bases. There are 13 residues in the CDR3.

The gene calls are TRBV27 and TRBJ1-2; 9 bases map to TRBD1. The junction had 6 bases not matched to a gene; V was cut back by 4 bases and J by 6 bases. The CDR3 spans 14 residues. CDR1 and CDR2 from the germline V gene are MNHEY and SMNVEV (reference sequence). The CDR3 region is CASSSSGTGHGYTF. CDR3 sequence (DNA): TGTGCCAGCAGTTCCTCCGGGACAGGGCATGGCTACACCTTC.

The chain links TRBV11-3 to TRBJ2-3, with a weak D call TRBD2 (5 bases). Germline-derived CDR1 and CDR2 are SGHNT and YENEEA. This CDR3 has 12 amino acids. Trimming shortened V by 3 bases and J by 11 bases, and 12 bases separated the two germline ends. The CDR3: CASSFSRTRQYF. The CDR3 coding sequence is TGTGCCAGCAGCTTTTCCCGGACTCGGCAGTATTTT.

The chain employs TRBV10-3 and TRBJ2-3, with D perhaps matching TRBD1 (5 bases). V gave up 4 bases and J gave up 1 base, with 6 bases separating them. The length of the CDR3 is 13 residues. Per germline, CDR1 ENHRY and CDR2 SYGVKD. CDR3 sequence: CAISAQGTDTQYF. CDR3 bases: TGTGCCATCAGTGCACAGGGCACAGATACGCAGTATTTT.

The V gene is TRBV10-3, the J gene TRBJ1-2; D uncertain. CDR3 length equals 15 residues. The V end lost 4 bases, the J end lost 2 bases, and 14 bases lay between the germline ends. Germline CDR1 ENHRY, CDR2 SYGVKD. CDR3 bases: TGTGCCATCAGTGGGTTTATAAACAAAAACTATGGCTACACCTTC. Translation gives CAISGFINKNYGYTF.

The gene calls are TRBV18 and TRBJ1-1, with 9 bases aligning to TRBD1. CDR3 size: 20 residues. Germline lookup yields CDR1 KGHSH and CDR2 LQKENI. Germline trimming cut 4 bases from V and 5 bases from J; bases unmatched to any gene: 23. The CDR3 region has the DNA TGTGCCAGCTCACGAGCGCCGGCGGACAGGGGCCTCGGTAGGGGAACTGAAGCTTTCTTT. Protein sequence: CASSRAPADRGLGRGTEAFF.

The chain employs TRBV5-4 and TRBJ2-3; perhaps TRBD1 as D (5 bases). CDR1 is SGHNT, CDR2 YYREEE, per germline (reference sequence). V lost 4 bases, J lost 2 bases, and 11 bases lay in between. This CDR3 region has 14 residues. The DNA of the CDR3 is TGTGCCAGCAGCCAGACAGTGAACACAGATACGCAGTATTTT. This sequence encodes CASSQTVNTDTQYF.

A remark on this clone: Since the CDR3 does not end with the conserved phenylalanine or tryptophan, this likely comes from a read error. No DNA is shown, since the ends of the CDR3 on it are uncertain; the CDR3 is the one TCRdb lists. The CDR3 protein is CATSKTERRV. The rearrangement joins TRBV24-1 to TRBJ1-1. The CDR3 numbers 10 amino acids, ends counted. Germline loops: CDR1 KGHDR, CDR2 SFDVKD.

The chain combines TRBV7-9 with TRBJ2-5; 7 nucleotides line up with TRBD2. Germline lookup yields CDR1 SEHNR and CDR2 FQNEAQ (reference sequence). The CDR3 sequence is 14 residues long. After removal of 2 bases from V and 5 bases from J, the junction contained 5 bases not matched to a gene. The CDR3 nucleotides are TGTGCCAGCAGCTTATTGCGCGGGAGTGAGACCCAGTACTTC. Its protein is CASSLLRGSETQYF. The full variable domain, in which reference TRBV7-9 and TRBJ2-5 provide the parts outside the CDR3, is DTGVSQNPRHKITKRGQNVTFRCDPISEHNRLYWYRQTLGQGPEFLTYFQNEAQLEKSRLLSDRFSAERPKGSFSTLEIQRTEQGDSAMYLCASSLLRGSETQYFGPGTRLLVL.

This chain uses TRBV13 with TRBJ1-2; TRBD1 matches 7 bases. The CDR3 contains 15 residues. Germline lookup yields CDR1 PRHDT and CDR2 FYEKMQ (reference sequence). J lost 4 bases, V lost 2 bases, and 7 bases had no gene match. The CDR3, as DNA: TGTGCCAGCAGCTTAAACAGGGGCTTGAGCTATGGCTACACCTTC. This codes for CASSLNRGLSYGYTF.

J is TRBJ2-1 and V is TRBV9; TRBD2 agrees at 10 bases. The trim removed 3 bases at V and 6 bases at J, leaving 6 bases unmatched. Germline V CDR1 and CDR2: SGDLS, YYNGEE. This CDR3 is 15 amino acids long. The CDR3 reads CASSASGRGANEQFF. The CDR3 region has the DNA TGTGCCAGCAGCGCTAGCGGGAGAGGGGCCAATGAGCAGTTCTTC.

The chain employs TRBV2 and TRBJ1-1, with D perhaps matching TRBD1 (6 bases). Trimming pared 2 bases from V and 2 bases from J, leaving 9 bases between. The V gene's germline CDR1 is SNHLY and CDR2 FYNNEI. This CDR3 spans 14 amino acids. The CDR3 sequence is CASSEWGLNTEAFF. DNA of the CDR3: TGTGCCAGCAGTGAATGGGGGCTAAACACTGAAGCTTTCTTT.

The chain carries TRBV4-1 and TRBJ1-2; D is perhaps TRBD1 (6 bases). The CDR3 extends over 12 amino acids. Germline V gene data show CDR1 as MGHRA and CDR2 as YSYEKL. V was cut by 4 bases and J by 14 bases, with 17 bases left in between. The CDR3, as DNA: TGCGCCAGCAGCCCTCTACAGGGCCCCAGTACCTTC. Amino acid sequence: CASSPLQGPSTF.

This clone was observed a single time. The chain is built from TRBV27 and TRBJ2-7, with 10 bases lining up with TRBD2. V shed 8 bases, J shed 4 bases, and the junction held 8 bases outside the gene matches. Per the germline V gene, CDR1 is MNHEY and CDR2 is SMNVEV (reference sequence). The CDR3 length is 14 residues. The CDR3 nucleotides are TGTGCCAGCTGCACTCTAGCGGGGGTTTACGAGCAGTACTTC. It encodes CASCTLAGVYEQYF.

The rearrangement uses TRBV5-4 and TRBJ2-2; tentatively, D is TRBD1 (5 bases). This CDR3 has 15 amino acids. Germline CDR1 and CDR2: SGHNT and YYREEE (reference sequence). Trimming removed 1 base from V and 0 bases from J, with 7 bases in between. The CDR3 is CASSLPRANTGELFF. DNA of the CDR3: TGTGCCAGCAGCTTGCCCAGGGCGAACACCGGGGAGCTGTTTTTT.

The rearrangement links TRBV28 to TRBJ2-7, with TRBD1 matching over 10 bases. Germline V gene sequence: CDR1 MDHEN, CDR2 SYDVKM. The CDR3 covers 15 residues. Germline trimming cut 6 bases from V and 7 bases from J; bases unmatched to any gene: 12. CDR3 protein: CASRRPGQGHREQYF. CDR3 bases: TGTGCCAGCAGGCGACCGGGACAGGGGCATAGGGAGCAGTACTTC.

This clone was seen only once. The chain combines TRBV30 with TRBJ2-7, with a tentative D call TRBD1 (9 bases). The CDR3 covers 15 residues. The germline gives CDR1 GTSNPN, CDR2 SVGIG (reference sequence). Trimming took off 6 bases at V and 0 bases at J, with 18 bases between the two ends. The CDR3 region is CACPGGTGSSYEQYF. As DNA, the CDR3 is TGTGCCTGTCCGGGGGGGACAGGGAGCTCCTACGAGCAGTACTTC.

This chain joins TRBV19 and TRBJ2-5, with 8 bases matching TRBD2. This CDR3 spans 13 amino acids. The V gene end was trimmed by 6 bases and the J gene end by 4 bases; junction bases not matched to a gene: 4. From germline, CDR1 is LNHDA and CDR2 SQIVND (reference sequence). This CDR3 reads CASSGTRGETQYF. The DNA for the CDR3 is TGTGCCAGTAGCGGGACTAGGGGAGAGACCCAGTACTTC.

The rearrangement uses TRBV18 and TRBJ2-1; 14 nucleotides agree with TRBD2. V lost 2 bases to trimming and J lost 4 bases; unmatched junction nucleotides: 4. The CDR3 totals 17 residues. In germline, CDR1 is KGHSH, CDR2 LQKENI. The CDR3 DNA is TGTGCCAGCTCACCAGCCGGGACTAGCGGGGGATACAATGAGCAGTTCTTC. It is translated as CASSPAGTSGGYNEQFF.

This chain links TRBV19 with TRBJ1-5, with D unclear. The CDR3 extends over 15 amino acids. Deletions cut 6 bases from V and 4 bases from J, with 16 bases between. Germline assignment: CDR1 LNHDA and CDR2 SQIVND (reference sequence). This CDR3 is CASSLKGAGNQPQHF. CDR3 coding DNA: TGTGCCAGTAGCCTAAAGGGCGCGGGGAATCAGCCCCAGCATTTT.

This chain uses TRBV11-3 with TRBJ1-3; 8 positions agree with TRBD1. V dropped 5 bases and J dropped 0; count of bases not matched to a gene: 6. The CDR3 totals 16 residues. Germline V gives CDR1 SGHNT, CDR2 YENEEA. CDR3 in amino acids: CASSTDRESSGNTIYF. In DNA, the CDR3 is TGTGCCAGCAGCACGGACAGGGAAAGCTCTGGAAACACCATATATTTT.

This chain links TRBV15 with TRBJ2-7; D unclear. Germline lookup yields CDR1 LNHNV and CDR2 YYDKDF (reference sequence). V gave up 0 bases and J gave up 6 bases, with 9 bases separating them. The CDR3 totals 13 residues. DNA of the CDR3: TGTGCCACCAGCAGAGATATCAGAGGCGAGCAGTACTTC. Amino acid sequence: CATSRDIRGEQYF.

V and J are TRBV18 and TRBJ2-1; TRBD2 is a possible D gene (5 bases). V was trimmed by 3 bases and J by 2 bases, leaving 17 bases between them. CDR1 and CDR2 from the germline V gene are KGHSH and LQKENI. The CDR3 is made up of 17 amino acids. The CDR3: CASSPRTSGKTYNEQFF. The CDR3 nucleotides are TGTGCCAGCTCACCCCGAACTTCCGGGAAAACCTACAATGAGCAGTTCTTC.

The CDR3 nucleotides are TGTGCCAGCAGTCCCCCCCTTGCGACAGGGGGGAACTACGAGCAGTACTTC. This translates into CASSPPLATGGNYEQYF. V is TRBV6-2 or TRBV6-3 and J is TRBJ2-7, with 9 nucleotides matching TRBD1. Germline assignment: CDR1 MNHEY and CDR2 SVGEGT. The CDR3 length is 17 residues. Trimming removed 5 bases from V and 3 bases from J; junction bases left unmatched: 14.

The V and J genes are TRBV7-8 and TRBJ1-1; D may be TRBD1 (5 bases). This CDR3 comprises 15 residues. V gave up 2 bases and J gave up 2 bases, with 12 bases separating them. Germline lookup yields CDR1 SGHVS and CDR2 FQNEAQ. The CDR3 sequence: CASSLWKGVNTEAFF. The CDR3 nucleotides read TGTGCCAGCAGCTTATGGAAAGGGGTCAACACTGAAGCTTTCTTT.

This clone has just one count. The rearrangement links TRBV27 to TRBJ1-5; D is perhaps TRBD1 (5 bases). V was cut by 4 bases and J by 12 bases, with 19 bases left in between. The CDR3 is 14 residues long. Germline V lookup: CDR1 MNHEY, CDR2 SMNVEV (reference sequence). The CDR3 loop is CASSSQGRGEDQHF. The DNA of the CDR3 is TGTGCCAGCAGTTCCCAGGGACGTGGGGAGGACCAGCATTTT.

The chain recombines TRBV21-1 with TRBJ2-1; TRBD2, the table's D call, lacks a check against the DNA. TRBV21-1 counts as a pseudogene. This CDR3 region has 24 residues. Here the CDR3 reads CASSKGIGPPLAGGPKRSLNEQFF. As DNA, the CDR3 is TGTGCCAGCAGCAAAGGAATAGGGCCCCCACTAGCGGGAGGGCCAAAACGATCCCTCAATGAGCAGTTCTTC.